This T cell receptor beta chain comes out of a study of identical twins. TCRdb fed the 5' RACE reads into MiXCR, producing one record per CDR3 protein. The profile covers 250,000 or so distinct CDR3 sequences, with 6.5% to 9.5% appearing a single time and approximately 3% taken by the ten largest. Germline V lookup: CDR1 SGHDT, CDR2 YYEEEE. CDR3 length equals 19 residues. J was trimmed by 0 bases and V by 4 bases; bases with no gene match: 15. In this sample, this clonotype turned up many times. Its specificity is not known. Study-wide points: Not following the same donors, the study drew its conclusions from cross-sectional statistical analysis.

Another study also made use of these data, one on yellow fever vaccine responses in identical twins. According to that study: Twins' vaccine T cell responses were reported to seem partly convergent and partly personalized.

V usage is TRBV5-6 and J usage is TRBJ2-4; 8 nucleotides line up with TRBD1. The sample was CD8+ T cells sorted from blood. The receptor's source is a woman younger than 30 in good health. CDR3 amino acids: CASSTWTGNPDLAKNIQYF. The DNA of the CDR3 is TGTGCCAGCAGCACTTGGACAGGGAACCCTGATCTAGCCAAAAACATTCAGTACTTC.